The rows below give T cell receptor beta chains drawn from one sample of a study of shared clonotypes between healthy human individuals. Assay: immunoSEQ multiplex PCR; the TCRdb copy retains only in-frame clones and omits some. The sample contains about 490,000 clones, around 79% of which appear only once. Sequenced: PBMCs. The receptors stem from a woman between 40 and 55 years old in good health. Some clones in this sample may be carry-over from other donors' samples. The CDR3 runs from the conserved cysteine through the conserved F or W.

J: TRBJ2-5
V: TRBV4-1
CDR3: CASSQAPWLAGTFRETQYF

J: TRBJ2-2
V: TRBV28
CDR3: CASRDSGRLNTGELFF

J: TRBJ2-1
V: TRBV7-9
CDR3: CASSSRARAYNEQFF

J: TRBJ1-5
V: TRBV7-8
CDR3: CASTGTGELQPQHF

J: TRBJ1-5
V: TRBV2
CDR3: CASRDSLRQPQHF

J: TRBJ2-3
V: TRBV18
CDR3: CASSPHSTDTQYF

J: TRBJ2-7
V: TRBV15
CDR3: CATSRVRGEQYF

J: TRBJ2-5
V: TRBV5-1
CDR3: CASESGQQETQYF

J: TRBJ2-5
V: TRBV6-1
CDR3: CASSEMAGVETQYF

J: TRBJ1-2
V: TRBV19
CDR3: CASSIVLTGGNYGYTF

J: TRBJ1-1
V: TRBV27
CDR3: CASSSYLQGSQGAFF

J: TRBJ1-5
V: TRBV28
CDR3: CASSLSGGGTAKAPQHF

J: TRBJ2-7
V: TRBV4-1
CDR3: CASSQQTSANAYEQYF

J: TRBJ2-3
V: TRBV11-3
CDR3: CASSLGGLAHDTQYF

J: TRBJ2-1
V: TRBV19
CDR3: CASHLGGSAYNEQFF

J: TRBJ1-1
V: TRBV6-6
CDR3: CASSTTGNTEAFF

J: TRBJ2-1
V: TRBV11-2
CDR3: CASSLSLAYNEQFF

J: TRBJ2-1
V: TRBV6-5
CDR3: CASSYGGGSDEQFF

J: TRBJ2-7
V: TRBV27
CDR3: CASSLRTPAEQYF

J: TRBJ1-5
V: TRBV5-6
CDR3: CASSLFPGEGNQPQHF

J: TRBJ2-7
V: TRBV11-2
CDR3: CASSFFAGYEQYF

J: TRBJ2-2
V: TRBV28
CDR3: CASSKTSGNTGELFF

J: TRBJ2-7
V: TRBV19
CDR3: CASSIRDRRDEQYF

J: TRBJ2-1
V: TRBV5-4
CDR3: CASSSGAGGPNREQFF

J: TRBJ1-2
V: TRBV11-3
CDR3: CASETGSGYTF

J: TRBJ1-3
V: TRBV13
CDR3: CASSAQSTGAGNTIYF

J: TRBJ2-2
V: TRBV19
CDR3: CATSPTSGYTGELFF

J: TRBJ2-1
V: TRBV10-3
CDR3: CAISEWEASYNEQFF

J: TRBJ1-4
V: TRBV19
CDR3: CASSPKGTGAGEKLFF

J: TRBJ2-1
V: TRBV28
CDR3: CASSLGLASSQGANEQFF

J: TRBJ2-2
V: TRBV7-9
CDR3: CASSLAGRVAGELFF

J: TRBJ2-6
V: TRBV19
CDR3: CASSAAGSGANVLTF

J: TRBJ2-7
V: TRBV5-4
CDR3: CASSLGQGRSDYGQYF

J: TRBJ1-2
V: TRBV28
CDR3: CASSTGNYGYTF

J: TRBJ2-1
V: TRBV7-9
CDR3: CASQLTAGGEGNEQFF

J: TRBJ2-6
V: TRBV15
CDR3: CATSRDNPGANVLTF

J: TRBJ2-3
V: TRBV2
CDR3: CATGVNTDTQYF

J: TRBJ2-3
V: TRBV7-2
CDR3: CASSIPGLAGSSGTDTQYF

J: TRBJ2-6
V: TRBV19
CDR3: CASSILSGANVLTF

J: TRBJ1-2
V: TRBV5-5
CDR3: CASSLDREVYGYTF

J: TRBJ2-2
V: TRBV5-1
CDR3: CASSATGGNTGELFF

J: TRBJ2-3
V: TRBV7-9
CDR3: CASSLLTDTQYF

J: TRBJ2-3
V: TRBV2
CDR3: CASSGGFADTQYF

J: TRBJ2-1
V: TRBV29-1
CDR3: CSVAGTSGGNEQFF

J: TRBJ2-1
V: TRBV27
CDR3: CASSGGLVEQFF

J: .
V: TRBV30
CDR3: CAWSVIVGPYEQYF

J: TRBJ1-1
V: TRBV6-1
CDR3: CASSEAGGTEAFF